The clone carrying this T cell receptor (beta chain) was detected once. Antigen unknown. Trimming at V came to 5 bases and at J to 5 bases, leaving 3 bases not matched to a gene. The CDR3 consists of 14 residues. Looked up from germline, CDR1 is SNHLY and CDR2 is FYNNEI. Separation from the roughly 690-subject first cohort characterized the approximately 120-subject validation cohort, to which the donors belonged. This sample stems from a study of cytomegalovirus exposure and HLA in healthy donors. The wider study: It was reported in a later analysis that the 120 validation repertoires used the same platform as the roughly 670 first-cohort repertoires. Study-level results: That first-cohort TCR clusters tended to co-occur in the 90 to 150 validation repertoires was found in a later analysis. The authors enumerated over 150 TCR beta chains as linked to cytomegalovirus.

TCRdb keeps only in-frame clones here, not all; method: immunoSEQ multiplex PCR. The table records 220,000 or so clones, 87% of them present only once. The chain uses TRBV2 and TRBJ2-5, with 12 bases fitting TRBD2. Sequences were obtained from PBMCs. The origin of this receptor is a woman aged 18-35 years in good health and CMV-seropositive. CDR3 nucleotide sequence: TGTGCCAGCAGTAGGACTAGCGGGATCGAGACCCAGTACTTC. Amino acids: CASSRTSGIETQYF.